Reported below is one TCR beta chain. Its antigen remains unknown. These data come from a study of tumor-infiltrating lymphocytes in localized non-small cell lung cancer. General study findings and limits: No T-cell fraction difference was seen between IM1 and IM2 tumors.

Clones were sequenced by immunoSEQ multiplex PCR, and TCRdb holds only the in-frame ones, with some missing. The data hold around 5,500 clones, with 65% to 85% observed a single time. V dropped 5 bases and J dropped 4 bases, with 11 bases sitting between them. This CDR3 has 13 amino acids. Germline CDR1 reads MNHEY; CDR2 reads SMNVEV (reference sequence). The sequenced material came from lung tumor tissue. This sequence joins TRBV27 and TRBJ1-2; D is uncertain. The sequence was obtained from a human donor with non-small cell lung cancer. In DNA, the CDR3 is TGTGCCAGCAGTCCCCGACAAATCTATGGCTACACCTTC. The encoded protein is CASSPRQIYGYTF.